This T cell receptor beta chain was sequenced for a study of cytomegalovirus exposure and HLA in healthy donors. Details on this clone: The antigen remains undetermined.

13 Jbeta primers and 60 Vbeta primers were used for the PCR. The repertoire was sequenced with immunoSEQ multiplex PCR; TCRdb's copy has only in-frame clones and lacks some. The sample records over 50,000 clones, more than 80% being singletons. The study, taken as a whole, reports: Some highly shared sequence variants likely arose as a pipeline artifact. It was 150 to 200 TCR beta chains that were listed as cytomegalovirus-associated.

The sequence was obtained from a man between 25 and 39 years old in good health and CMV-seropositive. The sequenced material came from PBMCs.

CDR3 in DNA: TGTGCCAGCAGCCGCAGGTCCAGGGTGGTAGAGACCCAGTACTTC. Translated, it gives CASSRRSRVVETQYF. The chain carries TRBV11-3 and TRBJ2-5; a weak D match, TRBD1 (5 bases). The CDR3 is made up of 15 amino acids. V was cut by 5 bases and J by 4 bases, with 17 bases left in between. CDR1 SGHNT and CDR2 YENEEA come from the germline V gene.